This T cell receptor beta chain comes out of a study of T-cell reconstitution after alpha-beta-depleted transplantation in children. General study findings and limits: About two months after transplant, alpha-beta T cells reportedly came from several hundred expanded graft clones. Among T cells one year after transplant, newly produced cells accounted for most counts and diversity.

Unique molecular identifiers were used in preparing the TCRbeta library. Each CDR3 protein gets one entry after TCRdb re-called the PCR reads with MiXCR. The sample shows fewer than 550,000 distinct CDR3 sequences, roughly 10% of them seen only once. This CDR3 has 13 amino acids. Germline assignment: CDR1 KGHDR and CDR2 SFDVKD. Trimming removed 4 bases at V and 6 bases at J, with 9 bases between. This clonotype has at least ten counts. Its antigen is unidentified. The chain couples TRBV24-1 to TRBJ1-5; D remains unclear. The source material was PBMCs, sampled before TCRalphabeta/CD19-depleted stem cell transplant. This clonotype was obtained from a child aged 2-15 years with inherited bone marrow failure, due to receive a stem cell transplant. The CDR3 DNA is TGTGCCACCAGTGAACCGGGAAGTCAGCCCCAGCATTTT. It codes for CATSEPGSQPQHF.